The 24 T cell receptor beta chains presented below share a single source sample, sequenced in a study of Ad26.COV2.S vaccination and SARS-CoV-2 variants. The method was immunoSEQ multiplex PCR; TCRdb's version includes in-frame clones alone and lacks a portion of them. The table lists approximately 460,000 clones, 89% of them singletons. The treatment denotes: some 19 received Ad26.COV2.S at low or high dose, single or two shots; several received placebo; per-sample allocation not given. After the first vaccine or placebo injection, samples were drawn on day 63. This material consisted of peripheral blood, taken in a trial of Ad26.COV2.S vaccine versus placebo. The receptors stem from a person between 18 and 65 years old who received the Ad26.COV2.S COVID-19 vaccine or a placebo.

The V and J genes are TRBV6-6 and TRBJ1-4; tentatively, D is TRBD1 (5 bases). The CDR3 contains 14 residues. Between the trimmed V and J ends, which lost 5 bases and 0 bases, there was a span of 7 bases. Germline CDR1 is MNHNY and CDR2 is SVGAGI (reference sequence). CDR3 amino acids: CASSDRATNEKLFF. Here the CDR3 DNA reads TGTGCCAGCAGTGACAGAGCAACTAATGAAAAACTGTTTTTT.

The chain has TRBV30 and TRBJ1-1; 7 positions agree with TRBD1. V was clipped by 4 bases and J by 7 bases; unmatched bases: 9. The CDR3 loop spans 13 amino acids. Germline lookup yields CDR1 GTSNPN and CDR2 SVGIG (reference sequence). CDR3 coding DNA: TGTGCCTGGACCCGGGACAGATTATATGAAGCTTTCTTT. Its translation: CAWTRDRLYEAFF.

The chain carries TRBV27 and TRBJ1-2; a weak D match, TRBD1 (5 bases). Germline V gene sequence: CDR1 MNHEY, CDR2 SMNVEV (reference sequence). Trimming removed 5 bases at V and 0 bases at J, with 7 bases between. This CDR3 contains 13 residues. The CDR3 spells CASSPTANYGYTF. The CDR3 coding sequence is TGTGCCAGCAGTCCGACAGCTAACTATGGCTACACCTTC.

V and J are TRBV6-1 and TRBJ1-5, with D uncertain. V dropped 3 bases and J dropped 3 bases, with 9 bases sitting between them. The germline CDR1 and CDR2 sequences are MNHNS and SASEGT. The length of the CDR3 is 14 residues. The CDR3 loop is CASSDAGNNQPQHF. DNA of the CDR3: TGTGCCAGCAGTGATGCGGGGAACAATCAGCCCCAGCATTTT.

The CDR3: CASSFQGGNEQFF. The CDR3 DNA reads as TGTGCCAGCAGCTTCCAGGGTGGCAATGAGCAGTTCTTC. This sequence joins TRBV7-3 and TRBJ2-1; possibly TRBD1 for D (5 bases). The ends were cut back, 3 bases at V and 6 bases at J, with 9 bases in the middle. Germline V gene sequence: CDR1 SGHTA, CDR2 FQGTGA. The CDR3 covers 13 residues.

This clone was picked up one time. The CDR3 sequence: CASSFQKGGVGELFF. The CDR3 nucleotides are TGTGCCAGCAGCTTTCAAAAAGGGGGTGTAGGGGAGCTGTTTTTT. The rearrangement joins TRBV11-2 to TRBJ2-2; possibly TRBD1 for D (6 bases). The CDR3 is 15 residues long. The V and J ends lost 3 bases and 8 bases respectively, with 16 bases between them. Germline CDR1 SGHAT, CDR2 FQNNGV.

This rearrangement joins TRBV2 to TRBJ2-3; D gene ambiguous. V lost 6 bases, J lost 4 bases, and 17 bases lay in between. The CDR3 runs to 15 residues. Germline CDR1 and CDR2: SNHLY and FYNNEI. This CDR3 is CASRAPLGWADTQYF. CDR3 in DNA: TGTGCCAGCAGGGCCCCGTTGGGGTGGGCAGATACGCAGTATTTT.

This chain uses TRBV28 with TRBJ2-1, with 11 bases fitting TRBD2. The V gene's germline CDR1 is MDHEN and CDR2 SYDVKM. V was pared by 5 bases and J by 2 bases, with 5 bases of the junction left unmatched. This CDR3 contains 16 residues. The chain's CDR3 is CASSAPSGRTYNEQFF. In nucleotides, the CDR3 is TGTGCCAGCAGTGCACCTAGCGGGAGGACCTACAATGAGCAGTTCTTC.

The rearrangement uses TRBV19 and TRBJ2-1; a weak D match, TRBD2 (5 bases). The CDR3 runs to 15 residues. Germline CDR1 is LNHDA and CDR2 is SQIVND (reference sequence). The V and J ends lost 1 base and 1 base respectively, with 8 bases between them. In nucleotides, the CDR3 is TGTGCCAGTAGTATAGGCCCGGGGTCCTACAATGAGCAGTTCTTC. This codes for CASSIGPGSYNEQFF.

The rearrangement uses TRBV11-3 and TRBJ2-1; the D gene is possibly TRBD2 (6 bases). The length of the CDR3 is 16 residues. V lost 4 bases and J lost 10, with 23 bases in between. Germline V lookup: CDR1 SGHNT, CDR2 YENEEA. Here the CDR3 reads CASSSNRAGKILEQFF. CDR3 bases: TGTGCCAGCAGCTCCAACCGCGCGGGAAAGATCTTGGAGCAGTTCTTC.

The J gene is TRBJ2-3, the V gene TRBV5-1; the D is unclear. Germline CDR1 is SGHRS and CDR2 is YFSETQ. The CDR3 sequence is 17 residues long. Trimming took 1 base from V and 0 from J, leaving 15 bases between them. CDR3 residues: CASSLSPTSTSTDTQYF. In nucleotides, the CDR3 is TGCGCCAGCAGCTTGTCCCCAACCTCGACTAGCACAGATACGCAGTATTTT.

This sequence joins TRBV7-3 and TRBJ2-1; D is uncertain. Trimming left V 1 base short and J 8 bases short, with 9 bases between. The CDR3 has 13 residues. CDR1 is SGHTA and CDR2 is FQGTGA in the germline V gene. The CDR3 reads CASSLRLGDEQFF. The CDR3, as DNA: TGTGCCAGCAGCTTAAGATTAGGCGATGAGCAGTTCTTC.

The rearrangement uses TRBV5-6 and TRBJ1-4; 7 positions agree with TRBD1. The CDR3 is made up of 15 amino acids. J lost 4 bases, V lost 2 bases, and 5 bases had no gene match. The V gene's germline CDR1 is SGHDT and CDR2 YYEEEE. CDR3 sequence reads: CASSLPGQINEKLFF. The DNA for the CDR3 is TGTGCCAGCAGCTTACCGGGACAGATTAATGAAAAACTGTTTTTT. Based on the CDR3 plus reference TRBV5-6 and TRBJ1-4, the full variable domain is DAGVTQSPTHLIKTRGQQVTLRCSPKSGHDTVSWYQQALGQGPQFIFQYYEEEERQRGNFPDRFSGHQFPNYSSELNVNALLLGDSALYLCASSLPGQINEKLFFGSGTQLSVL.

The V and J genes are TRBV2 and TRBJ1-1, with TRBD1 as a possible D gene (5 bases). In germline, CDR1 is SNHLY, CDR2 FYNNEI. Trimming shortened V by 6 bases and J by 4 bases, and 15 bases separated the two germline ends. The CDR3 spans 14 residues. The CDR3: CASRMMWGGTEAFF. Written as DNA, the CDR3 is TGTGCCAGCAGAATGATGTGGGGGGGCACTGAAGCTTTCTTT.

This chain uses TRBV9 with TRBJ1-2, with D possibly TRBD1 on 5 matching bases. The CDR3 has 16 amino acids. Trimming pared 0 bases from V and 8 bases from J, leaving 20 bases between. Germline V lookup: CDR1 SGDLS, CDR2 YYNGEE. In DNA, the CDR3 is TGTGCCAGCAGCGTAGCTTTGAATCCGGGACTAGGGGGCTACACCTTC. It translates to CASSVALNPGLGGYTF.

The V and J genes are TRBV30 and TRBJ1-2, with 9 bases lining up with TRBD1. Looked up from germline, CDR1 is GTSNPN and CDR2 is SVGIG (reference sequence). CDR3 size: 13 residues. The V and J ends lost 2 bases and 6 bases, in that order; junction bases with no gene match: 4. The CDR3 is CAWSNRGRHGYTF. The DNA for the CDR3 is TGTGCCTGGAGTAACAGGGGGCGGCATGGCTACACCTTC. Complete variable domain (other parts from reference TRBV30 and TRBJ1-2): SQTIHQWPATLVQPVGSPLSLECTVEGTSNPNLYWYRQAAGRGLQLLFYSVGIGQISSEVPQNLSASRPQDRQFILSSKKLLLSDSGFYLCAWSNRGRHGYTFGSGTRLTVV.

The V gene is TRBV29-1, the J gene TRBJ1-4; a weak D match, TRBD1 (6 bases). Trimming pared 7 bases from V and 5 bases from J, leaving 14 bases between. There are 13 residues in the CDR3. Germline CDR1 SQVTM, CDR2 ANQGSEA. The CDR3 DNA reads TGCAGCGCAACAGGGTACAGGAATGAAAAACTGTTTTTT. This gives the protein CSATGYRNEKLFF.

V usage is TRBV7-8 and J usage is TRBJ1-2; D uncertain. Germline CDR1 is SGHVS and CDR2 is FQNEAQ. The CDR3 spans 13 residues. Trimming stripped 1 base from V and 4 bases from J, with 7 bases between. This CDR3 is CASSLVITYGYTF. CDR3 nucleotide sequence: TGTGCCAGCAGCTTAGTAATAACCTATGGCTACACCTTC.

The chain is built from TRBV7-8 and TRBJ2-5, with 12 bases that match TRBD2. The CDR3 covers 16 residues. Germline V lookup: CDR1 SGHVS, CDR2 FQNEAQ. J lost 5 bases, V lost 6 bases, and 10 bases had no gene match. Here the CDR3 DNA reads TGTGCCAGCAGGCGCGATCTGGGACTAGCGGGCGAGACCCAGTACTTC. Amino acids: CASRRDLGLAGETQYF.

This chain joins TRBV5-4 and TRBJ2-1, with 7 bases that match TRBD1. CDR3 length equals 16 residues. Germline CDR1 SGHNT, CDR2 YYREEE (reference sequence). Trimming removed 0 bases from V and 7 bases from J; junction bases left unmatched: 10. The CDR3 region is CASSLAGWDRQNEQFF. CDR3 in DNA: TGTGCCAGCAGCTTGGCGGGTTGGGACAGACAAAATGAGCAGTTCTTC.

The chain uses TRBV24-1 and TRBJ1-2, with 7 positions matching TRBD1. The junction had 3 bases not matched to a gene; V was cut back by 3 bases and J by 3 bases. The germline CDR1 and CDR2 sequences are KGHDR and SFDVKD. The CDR3 contains 14 residues. Written as DNA, the CDR3 is TGTGCCACCAGTGATAACACAGGGGACTATGGCTACACCTTC. It encodes CATSDNTGDYGYTF.

This sequence joins TRBV7-2 and TRBJ2-1; D remains ambiguous. The germline V and J ends were trimmed by 5 bases and 7 bases, with 15 bases remaining between them. The CDR3 has 14 residues. CDR1 and CDR2 from the germline V gene are SGHTA and FQGNSA. CDR3 sequence reads: CASSPLGATNEQFF. Written as DNA, the CDR3 is TGTGCCAGCAGCCCCCTGGGCGCTACAAATGAGCAGTTCTTC.

V gene TRBV4-1 combines with J gene TRBJ1-4; weak D call: TRBD1 (5 bases). Germline loops: CDR1 MGHRA, CDR2 YSYEKL. Between the trimmed V and J ends, which lost 3 bases and 8 bases, there was a span of 13 bases. CDR3 length equals 14 residues. The CDR3, as DNA: TGCGCCAGCAGCCACCGAGGGACGTCCGAAAAACTGTTTTTT. Translation gives CASSHRGTSEKLFF.

The gene calls are TRBV28 and TRBJ2-2, with unresolved D. Trimming stripped 6 bases from V and 0 bases from J, with 5 bases between. CDR3 length: 13 residues. Germline V lookup: CDR1 MDHEN, CDR2 SYDVKM. CDR3 amino acids: CASSSANTGELFF. As DNA, the CDR3 is TGTGCCAGCAGCTCAGCGAACACCGGGGAGCTGTTTTTT.